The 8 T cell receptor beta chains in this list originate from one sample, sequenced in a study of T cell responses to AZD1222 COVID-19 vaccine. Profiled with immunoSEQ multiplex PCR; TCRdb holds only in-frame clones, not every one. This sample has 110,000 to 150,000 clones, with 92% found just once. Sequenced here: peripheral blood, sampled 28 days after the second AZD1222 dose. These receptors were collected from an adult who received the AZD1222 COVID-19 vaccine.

CDR3 residues: CASCRVPLGNSPLHF. CDR3 DNA sequence: TGTGCCAGCTGTAGGGTGCCTCTGGGGAATTCACCCCTCCACTTT. This chain uses TRBV6-5 with TRBJ1-6; D remains ambiguous. Germline V gives CDR1 MNHEY, CDR2 SVGAGI. V was shortened by 8 bases and J by 7 bases, with 18 bases between the two germline ends. The CDR3 spans 15 residues.

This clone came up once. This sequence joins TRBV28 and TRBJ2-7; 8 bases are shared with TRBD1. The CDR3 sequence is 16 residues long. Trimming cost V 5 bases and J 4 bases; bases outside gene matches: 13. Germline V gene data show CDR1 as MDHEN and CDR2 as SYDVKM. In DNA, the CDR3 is TGTGCCAGCAGTCCGATCGGACAGGGAAGATCGTACGAGCAGTACTTC. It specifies CASSPIGQGRSYEQYF.

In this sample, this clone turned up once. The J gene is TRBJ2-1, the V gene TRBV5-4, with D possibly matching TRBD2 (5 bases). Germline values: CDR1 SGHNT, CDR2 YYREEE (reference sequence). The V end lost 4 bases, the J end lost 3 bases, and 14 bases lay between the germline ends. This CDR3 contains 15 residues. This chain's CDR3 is CASSHWKAVYNEQFF. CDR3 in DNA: TGTGCCAGCAGCCATTGGAAAGCGGTCTACAATGAGCAGTTCTTC. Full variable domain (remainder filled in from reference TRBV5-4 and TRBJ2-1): ETGVTQSPTHLIKTRGQQVTLRCSSQSGHNTVSWYQQALGQGPQFIFQYYREEENGRGNFPPRFSGLQFPNYSSELNVNALELDDSALYLCASSHWKAVYNEQFFGPGTRLTVL.

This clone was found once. The CDR3 protein is CASSWGQTKNTIYF. In DNA, the CDR3 is TGCGCCAGCAGCTGGGGACAGACTAAAAACACCATATATTTT. V is TRBV5-1 and J is TRBJ1-3, with 7 bases fitting TRBD1. There are 14 residues in the CDR3. The V and J ends lost 3 bases and 6 bases, in that order; junction bases with no gene match: 6. The germline V gene encodes CDR1 SGHRS and CDR2 YFSETQ.

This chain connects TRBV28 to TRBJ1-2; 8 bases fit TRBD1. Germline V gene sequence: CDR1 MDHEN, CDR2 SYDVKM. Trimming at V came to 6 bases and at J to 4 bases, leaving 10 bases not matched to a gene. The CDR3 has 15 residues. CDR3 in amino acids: CASSLIGQGFYGYTF. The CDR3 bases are TGTGCCAGCAGCCTGATCGGACAGGGCTTCTATGGCTACACCTTC.

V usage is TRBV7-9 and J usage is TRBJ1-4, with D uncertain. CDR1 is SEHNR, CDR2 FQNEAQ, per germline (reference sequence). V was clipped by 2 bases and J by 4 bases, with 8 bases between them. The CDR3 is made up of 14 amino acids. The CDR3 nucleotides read TGTGCCAGCAGCTTAAACAGTCGTAATGAAAAACTGTTTTTT. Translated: CASSLNSRNEKLFF.

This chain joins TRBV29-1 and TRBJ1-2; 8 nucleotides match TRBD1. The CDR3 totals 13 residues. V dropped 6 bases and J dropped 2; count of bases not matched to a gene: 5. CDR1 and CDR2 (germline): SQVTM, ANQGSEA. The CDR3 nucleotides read TGCAGCGTGAGGACAGGGACGAACTATGGCTACACCTTC. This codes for CSVRTGTNYGYTF.

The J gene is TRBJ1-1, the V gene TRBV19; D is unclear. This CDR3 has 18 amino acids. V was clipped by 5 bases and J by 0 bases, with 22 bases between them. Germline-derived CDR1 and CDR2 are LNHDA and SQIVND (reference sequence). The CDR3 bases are TGTGCCAGTAGTTTCCTTATTTCGCACCCCCGAGTGAACACTGAAGCTTTCTTT. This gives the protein CASSFLISHPRVNTEAFF.